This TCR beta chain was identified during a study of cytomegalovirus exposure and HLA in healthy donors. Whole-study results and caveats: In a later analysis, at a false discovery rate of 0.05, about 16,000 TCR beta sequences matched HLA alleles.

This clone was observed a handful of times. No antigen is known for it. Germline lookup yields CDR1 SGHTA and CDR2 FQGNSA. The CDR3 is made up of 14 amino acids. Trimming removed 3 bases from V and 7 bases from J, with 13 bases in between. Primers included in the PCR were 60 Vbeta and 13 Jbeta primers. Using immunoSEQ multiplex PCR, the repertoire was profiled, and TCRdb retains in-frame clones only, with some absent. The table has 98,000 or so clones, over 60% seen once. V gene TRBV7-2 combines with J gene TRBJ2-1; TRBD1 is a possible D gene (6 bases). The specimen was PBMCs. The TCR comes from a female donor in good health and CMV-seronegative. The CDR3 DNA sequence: TGTGCCAGCAGCTTTCAGGCAGGGGATAATGAGCAGTTCTTC. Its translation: CASSFQAGDNEQFF. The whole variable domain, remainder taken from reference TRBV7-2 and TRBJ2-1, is GAGVSQSPSNKVTEKGKDVELRCDPISGHTALYWYRQSLGQGLEFLIYFQGNSAPDKSGLPSDRFSAERTGGSVSTLTIQRTQQEDSAVYLCASSFQAGDNEQFFGPGTRLTVL.